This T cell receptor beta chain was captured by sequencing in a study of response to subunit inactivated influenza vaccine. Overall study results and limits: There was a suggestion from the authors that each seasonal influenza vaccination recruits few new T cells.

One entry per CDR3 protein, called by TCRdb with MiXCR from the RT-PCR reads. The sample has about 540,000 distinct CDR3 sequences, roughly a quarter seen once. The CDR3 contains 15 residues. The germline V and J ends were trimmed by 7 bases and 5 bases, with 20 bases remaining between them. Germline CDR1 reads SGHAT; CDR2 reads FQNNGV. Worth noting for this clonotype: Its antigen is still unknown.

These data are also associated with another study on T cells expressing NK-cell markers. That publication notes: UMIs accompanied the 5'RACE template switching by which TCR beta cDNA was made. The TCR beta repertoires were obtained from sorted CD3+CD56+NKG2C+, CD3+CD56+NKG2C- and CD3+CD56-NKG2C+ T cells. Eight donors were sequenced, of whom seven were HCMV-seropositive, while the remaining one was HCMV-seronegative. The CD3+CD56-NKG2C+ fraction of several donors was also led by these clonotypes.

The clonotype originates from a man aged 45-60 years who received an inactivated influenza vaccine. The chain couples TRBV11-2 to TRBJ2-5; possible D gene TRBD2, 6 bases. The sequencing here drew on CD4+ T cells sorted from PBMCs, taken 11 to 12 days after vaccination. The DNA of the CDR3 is TGTGCCAGCACCCCAAGTCGGGGGATTGGGGAGACCCAGTACTTC. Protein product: CASTPSRGIGETQYF.